The 9 T cell receptor beta chains below were found in one sample sequenced in a study of beta chain features in type 1 diabetes (dated by TCRdb to 2016 to 2019). Overall study results and their limits: In all four CD4+ subsets, TCRB CDR3 length was moderately but significantly shorter in type 1 diabetes patients.

Libraries were built with the immunoSEQ multiplex PCR assay. The entire amount of isolated RNA was reverse transcribed using the High Capacity cDNA Reverse Transcription Kit, so the sequenced TCRB transcripts were expressed ones. As stored in TCRdb, this immuneACCESS dataset retains in-frame rearrangements with V and J assigned. A fraction of the clones does not appear; measured against another copy, unresolved V genes explain less than half of the discrepancy, and the remainder lacks a known reason. A total of 350,000 to 450,000 clones appear in this sample, around an eighth of them only once. Around 0.0099% of the sample is held by the ten biggest clonotypes. Their target antigens are unknown. Specimen: naive CD4+ T cells from blood. Interpreted using the paper, the cell subset or site label stands for: true naive CD4+ T cells. Source of these receptors: a woman under 30 with type 1 diabetes.

The genes are TRBV25-1 and TRBJ2-3, with TRBD2 matching 11 bases. The ends lost 3 bases at V and 5 bases at J; junction bases unmatched: 10. Germline V gene sequence: CDR1 MGHDK, CDR2 SYGVNS. The CDR3 runs to 17 residues. The CDR3 protein is CASSELLSGRAGDTQYF. CDR3 nucleotide sequence: TGTGCCAGCAGTGAGCTCCTTAGCGGGAGGGCGGGAGATACGCAGTATTTT.

As regards this clone: Other DNA sequences in this sample translate to the same CDR3. CDR3 in DNA: TGCGCCAGCAGCCCAGGAGATACGCAGTATTTT. Protein: CASSPGDTQYF. The V gene is TRBV5-1, the J gene TRBJ2-3; D remains ambiguous. V was pared by 4 bases and J by 5 bases, with 5 bases between. The V gene's germline CDR1 is SGHRS and CDR2 YFSETQ. This CDR3 is 11 amino acids long.

The chain combines TRBV29-1 with TRBJ1-2, with TRBD1 matching 12 bases. Germline V gene sequence: CDR1 SQVTM, CDR2 ANQGSEA. With V trimmed by 3 bases and J by 7 bases, 15 bases remained unmatched. The CDR3 is 17 amino acids. DNA for the CDR3: TGCAGCGTTGACAGGGTGAGCCCGGGACAGGGGGCGTTTGGCTACACCTTC. Translated: CSVDRVSPGQGAFGYTF.

On this clone itself: This same CDR3 is encoded by further DNA sequences in the sample. The chain carries TRBV19 and TRBJ2-7; 12 nucleotides align to TRBD2. J lost 3 bases, V lost 6 bases, and 0 bases had no gene match. The germline CDR1 and CDR2 sequences are LNHDA and SQIVND (reference sequence). The CDR3 consists of 13 residues. CDR3 sequence (DNA): TGTGCCAGTAGGACTAGCGGGAGCTACGAGCAGTACTTC. It encodes CASRTSGSYEQYF. Based on the CDR3 plus reference TRBV19 and TRBJ2-7, the full variable domain is DGGITQSPKYLFRKEGQNVTLSCEQNLNHDAMYWYRQDPGQGLRLIYYSQIVNDFQKGDIAEGYSVSREKKESFPLTVTSAQKNPTAFYLCASRTSGSYEQYFGPGTRLTVT.

This clone came up a few times. V is TRBV28 and J is TRBJ2-1, with D unclear. The germline V gene encodes CDR1 MDHEN and CDR2 SYDVKM. With 2 bases removed from V and 7 bases from J, the gap between germline ends came to 18 bases. The CDR3 spans 16 residues. This CDR3 is CASSLVPSHPGNEQFF. The CDR3 DNA sequence: TGTGCCAGCAGTTTAGTCCCTTCGCACCCCGGGAATGAGCAGTTCTTC.

The chain has TRBV19 and TRBJ1-5, with D perhaps TRBD1 (5 bases). Trimming shortened V by 4 bases and J by 7 bases, and 20 bases separated the two germline ends. Germline loops: CDR1 LNHDA, CDR2 SQIVND (reference sequence). CDR3 length: 16 residues. The chain's CDR3 is CASSTQLDSQGQPQHF. In DNA, the CDR3 is TGTGCCAGTAGTACGCAACTTGACTCCCAGGGCCAGCCCCAGCATTTT.

The chain combines TRBV9 with TRBJ2-1, with TRBD1 matching over 7 bases. The V and J ends lost 4 bases and 7 bases, in that order; junction bases with no gene match: 5. The CDR3 is 13 residues long. Germline CDR1 and CDR2: SGDLS and YYNGEE. CDR3 loop: CASSTGTANEQFF. For the CDR3, the DNA is TGTGCCAGCAGCACCGGGACAGCTAATGAGCAGTTCTTC. Filled out from reference TRBV9 and TRBJ2-1, the complete variable domain reads DSGVTQTPKHLITATGQRVTLRCSPRSGDLSVYWYQQSLDQGLQFLIQYYNGEERAKGNILERFSAQQFPDLHSELNLSSLELGDSALYFCASSTGTANEQFFGPGTRLTVL.

Only a few counts were recorded for this clone. The V and J genes are TRBV27 and TRBJ1-2; the match to TRBD1 covers 9 bases. The length of the CDR3 is 14 residues. The junction had 6 bases not matched to a gene; V was cut back by 6 bases and J by 4 bases. The germline V gene encodes CDR1 MNHEY and CDR2 SMNVEV (reference sequence). In nucleotides, the CDR3 is TGTGCCAGCAGGCGACAGGGGGTAGTCTATGGCTACACCTTC. Protein sequence: CASRRQGVVYGYTF.

The gene calls are TRBV2 and TRBJ1-2; 8 bases fit TRBD1. This CDR3 has 15 residues. J gave up 6 bases and V 7 bases, and 13 bases lay outside the gene matches. Per germline, CDR1 SNHLY and CDR2 FYNNEI. CDR3 region: CASIEPGRGRHGYTF. CDR3 DNA: TGTGCCAGCATCGAACCCGGCAGGGGGCGGCATGGCTACACCTTC.